This TCR beta chain was profiled in a study of blood T cell repertoires in COVID-19. Study information: Nucleic acid was either cDNA or gDNA, and it came from T cells, B-cell-depleted T cells, or PBMCs.

Per the study methods: The authors estimated nucleated cell counts from reference gene primer amplification. Only in-frame clones appear in the TCRdb table, and some are missing; sequencing was by immunoSEQ multiplex PCR. Clone size and V and J calls were adopted from that table, with D and trimming inferred from the DNA. The table lists approximately 150,000 clones, around 85% of them singletons. Trimming took off 7 bases at V and 10 bases at J, with 24 bases between the two ends. Germline CDR1 is SQVTM and CDR2 is ANQGSEA. The CDR3 has 14 residues. The V call is TRBV29-1, the J call TRBJ2-3; D perhaps matches TRBD1 (6 bases). This clonotype was sampled from a woman aged 40 to 50 who had recovered from COVID-19. The specimen was PBMCs or T cells enriched from blood (not recorded which). CDR3: CSAEPGQSTSSQYF. In nucleotides, the CDR3 is TGCAGCGCAGAACCGGGACAATCGACGTCCTCGCAGTATTTT.